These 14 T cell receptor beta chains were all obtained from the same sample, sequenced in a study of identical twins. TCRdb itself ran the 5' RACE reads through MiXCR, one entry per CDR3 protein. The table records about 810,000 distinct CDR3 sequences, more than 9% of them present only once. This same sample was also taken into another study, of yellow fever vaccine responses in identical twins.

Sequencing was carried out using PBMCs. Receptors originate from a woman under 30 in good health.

The CDR3, as DNA: TGTGCCATCAGCACCGGGACCACCTACAATGAGCAGTTCTTC. It specifies CAISTGTTYNEQFF. The rearrangement joins TRBV10-3 to TRBJ2-1, with D perhaps matching TRBD1 or TRBD2 (5 bases each). CDR3 length: 14 amino acids. CDR1 and CDR2 (germline): ENHRY, SYGVKD. V lost 6 bases and J 2 bases, leaving 11 bases between the germline ends.

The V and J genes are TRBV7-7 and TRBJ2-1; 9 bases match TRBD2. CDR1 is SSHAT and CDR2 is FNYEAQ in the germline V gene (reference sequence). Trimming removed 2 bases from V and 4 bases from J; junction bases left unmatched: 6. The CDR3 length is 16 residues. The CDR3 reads CASSLKAGGGYNEQFF. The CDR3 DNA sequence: TGTGCCAGCAGCTTAAAAGCGGGAGGAGGGTACAATGAGCAGTTCTTC.

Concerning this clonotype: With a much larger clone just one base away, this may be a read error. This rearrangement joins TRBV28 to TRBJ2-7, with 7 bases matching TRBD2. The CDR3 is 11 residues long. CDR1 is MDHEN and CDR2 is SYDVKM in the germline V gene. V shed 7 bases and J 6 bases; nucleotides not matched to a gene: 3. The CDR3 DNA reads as TGTGCCAGCACCCCGGGGGGCGAGCAGTACTTC. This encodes CASTPGGEQYF.

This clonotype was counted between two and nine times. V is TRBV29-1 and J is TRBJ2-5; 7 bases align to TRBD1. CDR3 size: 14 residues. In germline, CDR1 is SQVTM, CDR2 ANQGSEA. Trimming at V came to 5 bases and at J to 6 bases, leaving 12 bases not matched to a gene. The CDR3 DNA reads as TGCAGCGTTAAGGGGGCATTCGCGTTGAAGACCCAGTACTTC. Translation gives CSVKGAFALKTQYF.

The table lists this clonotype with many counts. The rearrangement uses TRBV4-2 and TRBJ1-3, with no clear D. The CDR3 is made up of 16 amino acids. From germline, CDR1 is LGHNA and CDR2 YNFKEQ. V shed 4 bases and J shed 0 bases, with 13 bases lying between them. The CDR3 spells CASSLVTGASGNTIYF. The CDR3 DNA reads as TGTGCCAGCAGCCTCGTGACCGGTGCCTCTGGAAACACCATATATTTT.

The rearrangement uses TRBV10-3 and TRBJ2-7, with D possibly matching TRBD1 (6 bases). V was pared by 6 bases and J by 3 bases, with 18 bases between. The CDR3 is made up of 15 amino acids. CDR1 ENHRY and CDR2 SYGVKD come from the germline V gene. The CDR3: CAIRGQGSRDYEQYF. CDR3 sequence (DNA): TGTGCCATCAGAGGTCAGGGGAGTCGGGACTACGAGCAGTACTTC.

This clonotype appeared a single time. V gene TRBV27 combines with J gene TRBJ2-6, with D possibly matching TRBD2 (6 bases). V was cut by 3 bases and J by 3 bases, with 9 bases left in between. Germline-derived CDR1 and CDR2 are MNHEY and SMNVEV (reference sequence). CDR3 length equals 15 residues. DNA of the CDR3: TGTGCCAGCAGTTTTCGGGGAGGTGGGGCCAACGTCCTGACTTTC. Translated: CASSFRGGGANVLTF.

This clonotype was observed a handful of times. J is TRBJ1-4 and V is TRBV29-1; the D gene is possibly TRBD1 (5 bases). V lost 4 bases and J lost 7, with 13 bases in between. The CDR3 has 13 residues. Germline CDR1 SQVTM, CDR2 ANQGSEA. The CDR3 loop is CSVVSGEGEKLFF. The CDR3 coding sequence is TGCAGCGTTGTGTCGGGGGAGGGTGAAAAACTGTTTTTT.

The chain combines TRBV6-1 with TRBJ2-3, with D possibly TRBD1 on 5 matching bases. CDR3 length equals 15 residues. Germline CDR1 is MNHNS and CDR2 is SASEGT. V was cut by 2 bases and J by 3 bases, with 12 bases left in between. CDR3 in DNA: TGTGCCAGCAGTGAAAGAAGACAGTCGACAGATACGCAGTATTTT. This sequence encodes CASSERRQSTDTQYF.

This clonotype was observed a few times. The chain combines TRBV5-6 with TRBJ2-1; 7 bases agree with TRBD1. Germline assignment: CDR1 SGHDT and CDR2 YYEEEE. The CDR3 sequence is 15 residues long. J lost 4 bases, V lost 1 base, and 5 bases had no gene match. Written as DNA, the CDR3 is TGTGCCAGCAGCTTGAGAAGGGGGCGTTACAATGAGCAGTTCTTC. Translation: CASSLRRGRYNEQFF.

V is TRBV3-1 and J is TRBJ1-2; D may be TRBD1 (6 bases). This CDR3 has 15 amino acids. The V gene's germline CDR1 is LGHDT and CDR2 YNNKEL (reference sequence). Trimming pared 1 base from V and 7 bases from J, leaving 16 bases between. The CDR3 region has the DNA TGTGCCAGCAGCCAAGTCTGGCCAGGGGTTGGTGGCTACACCTTC. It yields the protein CASSQVWPGVGGYTF. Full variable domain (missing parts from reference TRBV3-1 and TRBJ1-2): DTAVSQTPKYLVTQMGNDKSIKCEQNLGHDTMYWYKQDSKKFLKIMFSYNNKELIINETVPNRFSPKSPDKAHLNLHINSLELGDSAVYFCASSQVWPGVGGYTFGSGTRLTVV.

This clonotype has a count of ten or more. The CDR3: CASSRDSPGPYEQYV. The CDR3 coding sequence is TGTGCCAGCAGTAGGGACAGTCCGGGCCCCTACGAGCAGTACGTC. The chain is built from TRBV12-3 or TRBV12-4 and TRBJ2-7; 7 nucleotides align to TRBD1. After removal of 5 bases from V and 2 bases from J, the junction contained 9 bases not matched to a gene. This CDR3 has 15 amino acids.

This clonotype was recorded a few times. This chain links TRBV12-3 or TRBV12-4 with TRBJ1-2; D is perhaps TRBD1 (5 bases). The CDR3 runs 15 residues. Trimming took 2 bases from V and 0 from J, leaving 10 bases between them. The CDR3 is CASSLRQTTNYGYTF. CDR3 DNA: TGTGCCAGCAGTTTACGACAGACAACTAACTATGGCTACACCTTC.

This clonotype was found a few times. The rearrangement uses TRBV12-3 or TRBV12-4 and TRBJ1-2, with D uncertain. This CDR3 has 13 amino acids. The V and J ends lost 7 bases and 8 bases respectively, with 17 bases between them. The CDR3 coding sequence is TGTGCCAGCAAACCTACAGCGGGCTCCGGCTACACCTTC. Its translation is CASKPTAGSGYTF.